The 8 T cell receptor beta chains listed next were all sequenced from one sample in a study of T cell clones after liver transplantation. Data came from immunoSEQ multiplex PCR; TCRdb stores just in-frame clones and leaves some out. The sample has approximately 100,000 clones, around 80% seen once. Here the sequenced sample was CD4+ T cells from blood, taken 45 to 50 months after liver transplant. The receptor source for this set is a human patient who received a liver transplant. These T cells may partly come from the graft donor.

This chain joins TRBV5-4 and TRBJ1-1; 8 bases agree with TRBD1. CDR1 and CDR2 (germline): SGHNT, YYREEE (reference sequence). CDR3 length: 14 residues. The V and J ends lost 0 bases and 8 bases, in that order; junction bases with no gene match: 6. The CDR3 loop is CASSLEVRGREAFF. In nucleotides, the CDR3 is TGTGCCAGCAGCTTGGAAGTCAGGGGGCGGGAAGCTTTCTTT.

The chain carries TRBV2 and TRBJ2-1, with 7 bases aligning to TRBD2. The CDR3 runs 16 residues. V lost 4 bases and J lost 6; bases outside the gene matches: 12. Germline V CDR1 and CDR2: SNHLY, FYNNEI. The CDR3 region has the DNA TGTGCCAGCAGTGCACGGGGCAGCGGGGTGTCCAATGAGCAGTTCTTC. This codes for CASSARGSGVSNEQFF.

On this clone: The junction and the germline gene differ at one end; a read error may be behind it. The V gene is TRBV7-9, the J gene TRBJ1-2, with a tentative D call TRBD1 (5 bases). This CDR3 is 13 amino acids long. Germline V gene sequence: CDR1 SEHNR, CDR2 FQNEAQ (reference sequence). In nucleotides, the CDR3 is TGTGCCAGCAGCTCCGGGGGACTCTATGGCCACACCTTC. The encoded protein is CASSSGGLYGHTF.

The V call is TRBV5-4, the J call TRBJ1-1; possible D gene TRBD1, 6 bases. The CDR3 has 16 residues. V lost 2 bases and J lost 4, with 18 bases in between. Germline values: CDR1 SGHNT, CDR2 YYREEE (reference sequence). CDR3 nucleotide sequence: TGTGCCAGCAGCTTATTTCGACCGGGGGCAGGCACTGAAGCTTTCTTT. Translating it yields CASSLFRPGAGTEAFF.

This chain uses TRBV27 with TRBJ2-2, with 9 bases identical to TRBD2. Germline-derived CDR1 and CDR2 are MNHEY and SMNVEV (reference sequence). The CDR3 has 16 residues. After removal of 6 bases from V and 1 base from J, the junction contained 6 bases not matched to a gene. CDR3 region: CASSLPSGMNTGELFF. Here the CDR3 DNA reads TGTGCCAGCAGCCTCCCTAGCGGGATGAACACCGGGGAGCTGTTTTTT.

This chain connects TRBV5-1 to TRBJ2-1; TRBD2 agrees at 10 bases. The germline CDR1 and CDR2 sequences are SGHRS and YFSETQ. There are 16 residues in the CDR3. The trim removed 2 bases at V and 3 bases at J, leaving 5 bases unmatched. The CDR3 region has the DNA TGCGCCAGCAGCTTTAGTACTAGCGGGATCTACAATGAGCAGTTCTTC. Its protein product is CASSFSTSGIYNEQFF.

The chain employs TRBV2 and TRBJ2-7; weak D call: TRBD2 (5 bases). Germline V gene sequence: CDR1 SNHLY, CDR2 FYNNEI. This CDR3 is built from 13 residues. Trimming left V 8 bases short and J 2 bases short, with 13 bases between. The CDR3 DNA reads TGTGCCAGCGGGAGAGGCAGAACCTACGAGCAGTACTTC. Protein sequence: CASGRGRTYEQYF. The entire variable domain, with the rest obtained from reference TRBV2 and TRBJ2-7, is as follows: EPEVTQTPSHQVTQMGQEVILRCVPISNHLYFYWYRQILGQKVEFLVSFYNNEISEKSEIFDDQFSVERPDGSNFTLKIRSTKLEDSAMYFCASGRGRTYEQYFGPGTRLTVT.

V and J are TRBV27 and TRBJ1-3; a weak D match, TRBD1 (5 bases). CDR1 and CDR2 from the germline V gene are MNHEY and SMNVEV (reference sequence). The CDR3 sequence is 15 residues long. V shed 6 bases and J shed 0 bases, with 12 bases lying between them. The CDR3 reads CASRREQGSGNTIYF. CDR3 nucleotide sequence: TGTGCCAGCAGGAGGGAGCAGGGCTCTGGAAACACCATATATTTT.